The rows below give T cell receptor beta chains drawn from one sample of a study of human T cells and chemical hapten exposure. TCRdb processed the 5' RACE reads anew with MiXCR; each CDR3 protein has one entry. The repertoire holds approximately 81,000 distinct CDR3 sequences, with 7% to 8% as singletons. Source of these receptors: a male donor in good health. The CDR3 runs from the conserved cysteine through the conserved F or W. The D gene is left open where the match is weak. Where a row states a size, it is once, few, many or the class of an expanded clone; other rows omit it.

many	TRBV27	TRBJ2-3	-	CASRFTGPDTQYF	TGTGCCAGCAGGTTTACAGGGCCCGATACGCAGTATTTT
-	TRBV10-3	TRBJ1-4	TRBD1	CAISEAETGRNEKLFF	TGTGCCATCAGTGAGGCCGAGACAGGGCGTAATGAAAAACTGTTTTTT
-	TRBV6-6	TRBJ2-1	TRBD1	CASSDGTAIGLPSSYNEQFF	TGTGCCAGCAGTGATGGGACAGCGATTGGTCTACCGAGCTCCTACAATGAGCAGTTCTTC
-	TRBV28	TRBJ1-5	-	CASTTAGQPQHF	TGTGCCAGCACCACGGCCGGTCAGCCCCAGCATTTT
-	TRBV2	TRBJ2-5	TRBD1	CASSRGTEETQYF	TGTGCCAGCAGCCGAGGGACAGAAGAGACCCAGTACTTC
few	TRBV12-3/TRBV12-4	TRBJ1-2	-	CASRATWAGQNYGYTF	TGTGCCAGCAGAGCTACCTGGGCAGGGCAAAACTATGGCTACACCTTC
many	TRBV18	TRBJ1-2	-	CASSPPGGYGYTF	TGTGCCAGCTCACCCCCCGGGGGCTATGGCTACACCTTC
few	TRBV7-9	TRBJ2-3	-	CASSLGTLGGPSTDTQYF	TGTGCCAGCAGCTTAGGGACGCTGGGAGGACCTAGCACAGATACGCAGTATTTT
many	TRBV6-1	TRBJ2-7	-	CASSERVGQPYEQYF	TGTGCCAGCAGTGAACGTGTGGGACAACCCTACGAGCAGTACTTC
-	TRBV12-3/TRBV12-4	TRBJ1-1	-	CASSPHKVGDMNTEAFF	TGTGCCAGCAGCCCCCACAAGGTGGGCGACATGAACACTGAAGCTTTCTTT
few	TRBV6-1	TRBJ1-1	-	CASVIPGTLAEAFF	TGTGCCAGCGTCATACCCGGGACATTGGCTGAAGCTTTCTTT
many	TRBV5-1	TRBJ2-1	-	CASSLEASLYNEQFF	TGCGCCAGCAGCCTGGAAGCGTCCCTCTACAATGAGCAGTTCTTC
few	TRBV7-2	TRBJ2-5	TRBD2	CASSLSLAVQETQYF	TGTGCCAGCAGCTTATCACTAGCGGTCCAAGAGACCCAGTACTTC
many	TRBV30	TRBJ2-7	-	CAWSVGATGGSEQYF	TGTGCCTGGAGTGTTGGGGCCACAGGAGGCTCCGAGCAGTACTTC
-	TRBV20-1	TRBJ2-5	TRBD2	CSAKWPRTSGEETQYF	TGCAGTGCTAAATGGCCCAGGACTAGCGGGGAAGAGACCCAGTACTTC
-	TRBV12-5	TRBJ1-2	-	CASGFQVDGHLDGYTF	TGTGCTAGTGGTTTTCAGGTCGACGGGCACCTGGATGGCTACACCTTC
many	TRBV7-2	TRBJ2-1	-	CASSLGTDLYNEQFF	TGTGCCAGCAGCTTAGGGACAGACCTCTACAATGAGCAGTTCTTC
many	TRBV6-2/TRBV6-3	TRBJ2-1	-	CASSYLTSRNEQFF	TGTGCCAGCAGTTACTTGACTAGTAGGAATGAGCAGTTCTTC
-	TRBV29-1	TRBJ1-1	-	CSGDRNTEAFF	TGCAGCGGTGACAGAAACACTGAAGCTTTCTTT
-	TRBV2	TRBJ2-7	TRBD1	CASSEAPGQGVYEQYF	TGTGCCAGCAGTGAAGCTCCGGGACAGGGGGTCTACGAGCAGTACTTC
-	TRBV11-1	TRBJ2-2	TRBD1	CASSSLQGALANTGELFF	TGTGCCAGCAGCTCTTTACAGGGGGCCCTCGCGAACACCGGGGAGCTGTTTTTT
many	TRBV4-3	TRBJ1-1	-	CASSQDEGRNTEAFF	TGCGCCAGCAGCCAAGATGAGGGCCGGAACACTGAAGCTTTCTTT
many	TRBV6-5	TRBJ1-5	TRBD1	CASRQGANQPQHF	TGTGCCAGCAGACAGGGGGCGAATCAGCCCCAGCATTTT
few	TRBV5-1	TRBJ2-1	TRBD2	CASRIAGGRPNEQFF	TGCGCCAGCAGAATAGCGGGAGGGCGGCCGAATGAGCAGTTCTTC
many	TRBV18	TRBJ1-5	-	CASSPSGSNQPQHF	TGTGCCAGCTCACCCTCAGGGAGCAATCAGCCCCAGCATTTT
many	TRBV6-1	TRBJ2-3	TRBD1	CASSVDRVSTDTQYF	TGTGCCAGCAGTGTCGACAGGGTCAGCACAGATACGCAGTATTTT
many	TRBV12-3/TRBV12-4	TRBJ2-1	TRBD1	CASSLTWDRATGNEQFF	TGTGCCAGCAGTTTAACCTGGGACAGGGCCACGGGCAATGAGCAGTTCTTC
few	TRBV27	TRBJ1-2	-	CASSLGRGTYRYTF	TGTGCCAGCAGTTTGGGCAGGGGCACCTACCGGTACACCTTC
few	TRBV3-1	TRBJ1-3	-	CASSQARFSGNTIYF	TGTGCCAGCAGCCAAGCCAGGTTCTCTGGAAACACCATATATTTT
few	TRBV29-1	TRBJ2-5	-	CSAGNQETQYF	TGCAGCGCAGGGAATCAAGAGACCCAGTACTTC
-	TRBV4-1	TRBJ1-3	-	CASSPTDRKSSGNTIYF	TGCGCCAGCAGCCCAACGGACCGGAAAAGCTCTGGAAACACCATATATTTT
few	TRBV20-1	TRBJ2-5	TRBD1	CSAPPPRQGAQETQYF	TGCAGTGCCCCCCCCCCCCGACAGGGGGCCCAAGAGACCCAGTACTTC
many	TRBV12-3/TRBV12-4	TRBJ1-1	-	CASSLRVVNTEAFF	TGTGCCAGCAGCCTAAGGGTAGTGAACACTGAAGCTTTCTTT
-	TRBV20-1	TRBJ2-3	TRBD2	CSASLVAGDTQYF	TGCAGTGCTAGCCTCGTAGCGGGAGATACGCAGTATTTT
many	TRBV6-5	TRBJ2-7	TRBD2	CASSPLAGGVYEQYF	TGTGCCAGCAGCCCCTTGGCGGGGGGTGTCTACGAGCAGTACTTC
few	TRBV18	TRBJ1-1	-	CASSPPGLGGNTEAFF	TGTGCCAGCTCACCACCAGGTTTAGGAGGAAACACTGAAGCTTTCTTT
many	TRBV21-1	TRBJ2-1	-	CASNKRGGRNEQFF	TGTGCCAGCAATAAGCGGGGGGGCAGGAATGAGCAGTTCTTC
-	TRBV6-2/TRBV6-3	TRBJ2-1	TRBD1	CASSYPSTGETYNEQFF	TGTGCCAGCAGTTACCCAAGCACAGGGGAGACCTACAATGAGCAGTTCTTC
few	TRBV7-2	TRBJ1-5	-	CASSPTQARSNQPQHF	TGTGCCAGCAGCCCAACACAGGCTAGGAGCAATCAGCCCCAGCATTTT
many	TRBV25-1	TRBJ2-7	-	CASSVDSVGYEQYF	TGTGCCAGCAGTGTGGACAGCGTTGGCTACGAGCAGTACTTC
-	TRBV3-1	TRBJ2-1	TRBD2	CASSPSGRAHEQFF	TGTGCCAGCAGCCCTAGCGGGAGGGCCCATGAGCAGTTCTTC
many	TRBV7-8	TRBJ2-1	TRBD2	CASSFIAGEPYNEQFF	TGTGCCAGCAGCTTTATAGCGGGGGAACCCTACAATGAGCAGTTCTTC
many	TRBV12-5	TRBJ1-5	-	CASGLRLDSNQPQHF	TGTGCTAGTGGTTTAAGGCTGGATAGCAATCAGCCCCAGCATTTT
many	TRBV14	TRBJ2-1	TRBD2	CASSQRGVAGGNEQFF	TGTGCCAGCAGCCAACGGGGGGTAGCGGGAGGGAACGAGCAGTTCTTC
many	TRBV6-5	TRBJ2-3	TRBD1	CASKGQGEADTQYF	TGTGCCAGCAAAGGACAGGGGGAGGCAGATACGCAGTATTTT
many	TRBV12-3/TRBV12-4	TRBJ1-4	TRBD1	CASSPGQGYEKLFF	TGTGCCAGCAGTCCAGGACAGGGGTACGAAAAACTGTTTTTT
many	TRBV4-2	TRBJ2-7	-	CASSQGNEQYF	TGTGCCAGCAGCCAAGGGAACGAGCAGTACTTC
many	TRBV10-3	TRBJ2-3	-	CAISEENTDTQYF	TGTGCCATCAGTGAGGAGAACACAGATACGCAGTATTTT
few	TRBV7-3	TRBJ1-1	-	CASSFGSSTEAFF	TGTGCCAGCAGCTTCGGAAGTTCCACTGAAGCTTTCTTT
-	TRBV7-9	TRBJ1-1	-	CASSLADTRNTEAFF	TGTGCCAGCAGCTTAGCGGACACTCGGAACACTGAAGCTTTCTTT